These 2 T cell receptor beta chains share one sample of origin, sequenced in a study of PD-L1 blockade in urothelial cancer. Specified time point: pretreatment peripheral blood. Sequenced by immunoSEQ multiplex PCR; TCRdb stores in-frame clones only, minus some. The data hold around 130,000 clones, with around 84% observed a single time. Sequenced material: PBMCs, taken around atezolizumab (anti-PD-L1) treatment. Receptors were obtained from a man in his forties or fifties with urothelial cancer.

In this sample, this clone turned up many times. The rearrangement links TRBV30 to TRBJ1-5; tentatively, D is TRBD1 (5 bases). Germline V CDR1 and CDR2: GTSNPN, SVGIG (reference sequence). Trimming took 0 bases from V and 9 from J, leaving 15 bases between them. The CDR3 totals 14 residues. The CDR3 here is CAWSVRGDRRPQHF. CDR3 nucleotides: TGTGCCTGGAGTGTTAGGGGTGACCGGAGGCCCCAGCATTTT.

This clone was detected only once. The genes are TRBV5-1 and TRBJ1-5, with D unclear. The CDR3 contains 15 residues. V was pared by 0 bases and J by 4 bases, with 11 bases between. Germline CDR1 reads SGHRS; CDR2 reads YFSETQ. Here the CDR3 DNA reads TGCGCCAGCAGCTTGGTTTCGGGGAGTAATCAGCCCCAGCATTTT. It translates to CASSLVSGSNQPQHF.